Below, one T cell receptor (beta chain) is given with its context. The clone's antigen remains unknown. There are no base qualities to consult, and no much larger clone falls within one base. This specimen belongs to a study of blood T cell dynamics during melanoma immunotherapy (dated by TCRdb to about 2020). At the level of the whole study: The patients had metastatic melanoma and were given first-line pembrolizumab or nivolumab plus ipilimumab as standard of care in the United Kingdom. To find early correlates of response, the study profiled the peripheral T cell receptor repertoires of patients with metastatic melanoma both before and after one cycle of checkpoint inhibitor therapy. The training cohort consisted of consecutive patients, while an additional independent group of patients from the same centre was pooled to form an external validation set.

Reading the label with the study, this specimen's time point is: pre-treatment baseline. Blood was sampled before treatment (T0) and at week 3 (W3), after the first cycle of checkpoint blockade. Except for two patients with rapid clinical progression, response was assessed 12 weeks after the first infusion by RECIST 1.1; disease control meant complete response, partial response or stable disease. Any patient who had received prior systemic cancer treatment, was on concomitant immunosuppressant therapy or had synchronous other active malignancies was excluded. TCR beta was sequenced in both bulk PBMC and plasma cell-free DNA in order to track circulating cells as well as T cell turnover. Lymphoprep and SepMate tubes were used to isolate PBMC from blood, and red cell lysis was then performed. QIAamp DNA Blood Mini kits were used to extract DNA from PBMC and sorted T cell subsets. Trimming at the junction amounts to 5 bases on V and 0 bases on J, and the germline ends lie 20 bases apart. The CDR3 starts with the cysteine, ends with the phenylalanine, and has 18 residues. This entry keeps only the CDR3 DNA: 54 bases, framed from base 1. For CDR1 and CDR2, the germline V gene lists SGHTA and FQGNSA.

A fixed 350 ng of DNA was loaded for every bulk PBMC sample. The immunoSEQ TCRb Assay kit was used according to manufacturer instructions to amplify TCR beta CDR3 sequences from genomic DNA. The KAPA Library Quantification Kit for Illumina platforms was used to quantify the pooled libraries by qPCR. Sequencing of the pooled libraries was done on an Illumina NextSeq 500, with clustering at about 0.55-1.2 pM. The original pipeline was this. The TCR data were analyzed using immunoSEQ ANALYZER and the R LymphoSeq package. A rearrangement efficiency score was calculated as productive divided by the sum of productive and non-productive CDR3 sequences. Clonality was measured with the Gini coefficient and diversity with the Renyi index at alpha=1, compared pairwise between timepoints within each patient. In LymphoSeq, clonal relatedness was computed using an edit distance of 3, and repertoire similarity was computed using the Bhattacharyya coefficient. Linear discriminant analysis on week-3 changes in clonality and diversity was built with the R MASS and caret packages to classify response. TCRdb mirrors the immuneACCESS table, restricted to in-frame sequences. Some clones are absent from its copies; in checked studies, under half trace to an unresolved V gene, and the reason for the others is unknown. The DNA gave D and trimming, while V, J and clone size come from that table. The sample table contains a few thousand clones; only one count was recorded for around 85% of them. The ten largest account for 30% to 40% of the sample.

What the authors observed across the whole study: The relatively small sample size was acknowledged as something that could potentially limit how far the results can be generalized. The study could not determine whether the T cell clones driving repertoire changes were melanoma-specific or reflected general immune activation. Patients who later achieved disease control showed a bifurcated PBMC repertoire reorganization at W3, with increased clonality or increased diversity, unlike progressors.

Here the chain combines TRBV7-2 and TRBJ2-1; the D gene may be TRBD1 or TRBD2, since each aligns over 5 bases. The starting material was blood, obtained from a patient treated with checkpoint blockade. The TCR originated in a human donor with melanoma. The bases read TGTGCCAGCAGCCAGCAGCCCACGGGGCGGGCCTCCTACAATGAGCAGTTCTTC. Its product reads: CASSQQPTGRASYNEQFF. The CDR3 plus the reference TRBV7-2 and TRBJ2-1 genes for the other parts give the full variable domain: GAGVSQSPSNKVTEKGKDVELRCDPISGHTALYWYRQSLGQGLEFLIYFQGNSAPDKSGLPSDRFSAERTGGSVSTLTIQRTQQEDSAVYLCASSQQPTGRASYNEQFFGPGTRLTVL.